This TCR beta chain was identified in a study of shared clonotypes between healthy human individuals. Study summary: Contributing individuals were a couple of females and a few males aged 18 to 49.

In the case of this clone: Its antigen is undetermined.

This CDR3 spans 14 amino acids. Trimming took 6 bases from V and 5 from J; bases not matched to a gene: 6. Germline loops: CDR1 SNHLY, CDR2 FYNNEI. Notes on the study in general: What limited the represented genetic and exposure-history diversity was the small number of donors.

Execution of the assay was at deep level. The protocol was immunoSEQ multiplex PCR, while the TCRdb copy is restricted to in-frame clones and leaves out a portion. The table records roughly 500,000 clones, roughly 80% of them present only once. The receptor's source is a woman aged 35 to 49 in good health. Some clones in this sample may be carry-over from other donors' samples. The sequenced sample was PBMCs. The chain is built from TRBV2 and TRBJ2-2; 7 nucleotides align to TRBD2. CDR3 nucleotide sequence: TGTGCCAGCAGCCCGGGGCGGGAGACCGGGGAGCTGTTTTTT. Translating it yields CASSPGRETGELFF.